The 2 T cell receptor beta chains below come from one sample, sequenced in a study of blood T cell repertoires in COVID-19. The protocol was immunoSEQ multiplex PCR, while the TCRdb copy is restricted to in-frame clones and leaves out a portion. The profile shows tens of thousands of clones, roughly 89% of them singletons. The sample taken for sequencing was peripheral blood. Every receptor here comes from a man in his 70s with COVID-19, enrolled during active disease.

This chain joins TRBV30 and TRBJ1-5, with 7 positions matching TRBD1. The V segment lost 0 bases and the J segment 0 bases; nucleotides outside the gene matches: 2. The germline V gene has CDR1 GTSNPN and CDR2 SVGIG (reference sequence). There are 15 residues in the CDR3. CDR3 sequence: CAWSVGTVSNQPQHF. The CDR3 bases are TGTGCCTGGAGTGTTGGGACAGTTAGCAATCAGCCCCAGCATTTT.

In this sample, this clone turned up a few times. This sequence joins TRBV5-1 and TRBJ1-4; 7 nucleotides agree with TRBD1. V trimming: 3 bases; J trimming: 5 bases; junction bases outside the gene matches: 13. The CDR3 loop spans 17 amino acids. Germline assignment: CDR1 SGHRS and CDR2 YFSETQ. CDR3 sequence reads: CASSSPEGGQLNEKLFF. The CDR3 DNA is TGCGCCAGCAGCTCGCCCGAGGGGGGACAGCTCAATGAAAAACTGTTTTTT.